This TCR beta chain was profiled in a study of blood T cell repertoires in COVID-19. At the level of the study: Both acute and convalescent COVID-19 samples were obtained from the United States, Italy and Spain.

Germline assignment: CDR1 KGHDR and CDR2 SFDVKD. V gave up 6 bases and J gave up 2 bases; unmatched junction bases: 2. The CDR3 extends over 15 amino acids. Original processing methods: Amplified reference gene primers provided the basis for estimating nucleated cell counts. This table comes from immunoSEQ multiplex PCR, and its TCRdb copy is limited to in-frame clones, with some not included. V and J calls and clone size are given by that table; D and trimming were obtained from the DNA. The sample records roughly 120,000 clones, roughly 86% being singletons. V and J are TRBV24-1 and TRBJ2-1, with 11 bases lining up with TRBD2. The sequence came from a human donor in a cohort sampled during active COVID-19. The sequenced material came from peripheral blood. The CDR3: CATSTSGSPYNEQFF. The CDR3 region has the DNA TGTGCCACCAGTACTAGCGGGAGCCCCTACAATGAGCAGTTCTTC.